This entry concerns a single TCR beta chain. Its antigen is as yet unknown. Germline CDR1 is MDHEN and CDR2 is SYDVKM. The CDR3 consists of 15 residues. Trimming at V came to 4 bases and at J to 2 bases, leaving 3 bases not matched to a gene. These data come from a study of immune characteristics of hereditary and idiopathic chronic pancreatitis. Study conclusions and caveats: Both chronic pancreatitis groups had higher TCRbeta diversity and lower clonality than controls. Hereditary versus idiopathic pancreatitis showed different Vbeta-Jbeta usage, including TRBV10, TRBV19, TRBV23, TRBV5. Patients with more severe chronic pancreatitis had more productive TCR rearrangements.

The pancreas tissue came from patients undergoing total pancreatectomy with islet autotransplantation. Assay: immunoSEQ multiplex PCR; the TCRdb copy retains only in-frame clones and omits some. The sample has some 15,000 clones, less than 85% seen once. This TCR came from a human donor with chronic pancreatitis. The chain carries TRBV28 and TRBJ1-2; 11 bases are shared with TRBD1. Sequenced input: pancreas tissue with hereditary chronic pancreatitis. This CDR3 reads CASSSRDRGNYGYTF. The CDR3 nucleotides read TGTGCCAGCAGTTCCCGGGACAGGGGGAACTATGGCTACACCTTC.